The clone carrying this T cell receptor beta chain came up a few times. Its specificity is not known. The germline V gene has CDR1 SGHVS and CDR2 FQNEAQ. The germline V and J ends were trimmed by 10 bases and 3 bases, with 22 bases remaining between them. CDR3 length: 15 residues. This record belongs to a study of response to subunit inactivated influenza vaccine. TCRdb independently ran MiXCR on the RT-PCR reads; one entry per CDR3 protein. Of about half a million distinct CDR3 sequences in the sample, roughly 11% are singletons; the top ten hold approximately 12%. Points from the study as a whole: Authors suggested seasonal influenza vaccinations each recruit few new T cells.

This clonotype was obtained from a man aged 50-60 years who received an inactivated influenza vaccine. The material sequenced was PBMCs from blood, taken 45 days after vaccination. The rearrangement uses TRBV7-8 and TRBJ2-7; TRBD1 or TRBD2 may be the D gene (5 bases each). Written as DNA, the CDR3 is TGTGCCACCAACCGAAGATGGGGGTCCGACTACGAGCAGTACTTC. It is translated as CATNRRWGSDYEQYF. The complete variable domain, with remaining parts taken from reference TRBV7-8 and TRBJ2-7, reads GAGVSQSPRYKVAKRGQDVALRCDPISGHVSLFWYQQALGQGPEFLTYFQNEAQLDKSGLPSDRFFAERPEGSVSTLKIQRTQQEDSAVYLCATNRRWGSDYEQYFGPGTRLTVT.